Listed below are T cell receptor beta chains from one sample, sequenced in a study of CD8+ T cells in alopecia areata. Measured with immunoSEQ multiplex PCR; TCRdb has only the in-frame clones, and not every one. The profile shows around 69,000 clones, under 75% of them singletons. Sequencing was performed on CD8+ T cells sorted from blood, taken at week 0. The receptors come from a human donor with alopecia areata. The CDR3 runs from the conserved cysteine through the conserved F or W. The D gene is left open where the match is weak. Expanded clones get a size class; other rows say once, few or many, or leave the size out.

clone_size | d_call | j_call | v_call | cdr3_aa | cdr3_nt
- | TRBD1 | TRBJ2-7 | TRBV13 | CASSSDRGGNEQYF | TGTGCCAGCAGCTCGGACAGGGGAGGCAACGAGCAGTACTTC
- | - | TRBJ2-3 | TRBV6-5 | CASSSFSTDTQYF | TGTGCCAGCAGTTCCTTCAGCACAGATACGCAGTATTTT
- | - | TRBJ2-7 | TRBV28 | CASSFDGDEQYF | TGTGCCAGCAGTTTTGACGGGGACGAGCAGTACTTC
- | - | TRBJ2-5 | TRBV15 | CATSSDSLGHQSQETQYF | TGTGCCACCAGCAGTGACTCGTTAGGACACCAATCACAAGAGACCCAGTACTTC
- | - | TRBJ2-5 | TRBV28 | CASSPYRGRETQYF | TGTGCCAGCAGTCCCTATAGAGGGAGGGAGACCCAGTACTTC
- | - | TRBJ2-6 | TRBV7-9 | CASSHSGGLRPGANVLTF | TGTGCCAGCAGCCACTCCGGGGGATTGAGGCCCGGGGCCAACGTCCTGACTTTC
few | - | TRBJ2-7 | TRBV29-1 | CSVEDWDDEQYF | TGCAGCGTTGAAGATTGGGACGACGAGCAGTACTTC
large | - | TRBJ1-2 | TRBV9 | CASSYYRDGSNYGYTF | TGTGCCAGCAGCTATTACCGGGACGGTTCAAACTATGGCTACACCTTC
- | - | TRBJ1-1 | TRBV29-1 | CSVDSDTEAFF | TGCAGCGTTGATTCGGACACTGAAGCTTTCTTT
- | - | TRBJ2-7 | TRBV29-1 | CSFQGEGPYEQYF | TGCAGCTTCCAGGGGGAGGGTCCCTACGAGCAGTACTTC
- | TRBD1 | TRBJ2-7 | TRBV6-5 | CASSYSDRAYEQYF | TGTGCCAGCAGTTACTCGGACAGGGCCTACGAGCAGTACTTC
few | - | TRBJ2-7 | TRBV15 | CATSRRPFLSYEQYF | TGTGCCACCAGCAGAAGACCCTTCTTATCCTACGAGCAGTACTTC
- | - | TRBJ1-1 | TRBV20-1 | CSARGYPGAFF | TGCAGTGCTAGAGGATACCCTGGGGCTTTCTTT
few | - | TRBJ1-2 | TRBV4-1 | CASSQSVGSVGYTF | TGCGCCAGCAGCCAGTCCGTAGGGTCTGTTGGCTACACCTTC
- | TRBD1 | TRBJ1-1 | TRBV30 | CAWNSDRVENTEAFF | TGTGCCTGGAACTCGGACAGGGTTGAGAACACTGAAGCTTTCTTT
- | - | TRBJ2-7 | TRBV29-1 | CSARGTETYEQYF | TGCAGCGCCCGCGGGACGGAAACCTACGAGCAGTACTTC
- | - | TRBJ1-5 | TRBV7-9 | CAAGLEGQPQHF | TGTGCAGCGGGGCTCGAGGGACAGCCCCAGCATTTT
- | - | TRBJ1-2 | TRBV7-9 | CASSPTGSNHMDLGYTF | TGTGCCAGCAGCCCTACAGGGTCCAATCACATGGATCTGGGCTACACCTTC
- | - | TRBJ2-1 | TRBV9 | CASSVELGSEQFF | TGTGCCAGCAGCGTAGAATTGGGGTCTGAGCAGTTCTTC
- | - | TRBJ1-5 | TRBV5-6 | CASSLAGGVGQPQHF | TGTGCCAGCAGCTTGGCCGGCGGGGTTGGTCAGCCCCAGCATTTT
- | TRBD1 | TRBJ2-7 | TRBV29-1 | CSVVGQGRNEQYF | TGCAGCGTTGTAGGACAGGGGCGAAACGAGCAGTACTTC
- | TRBD1 | TRBJ2-5 | TRBV30 | CAWSETGWETQYF | TGTGCCTGGAGTGAGACAGGGTGGGAGACCCAGTACTTC
- | - | TRBJ2-2 | TRBV29-1 | CSVEGGVGNPGELFF | TGCAGCGTTGAAGGCGGCGTGGGGAATCCCGGGGAGCTGTTTTTT
- | TRBD1 | TRBJ2-3 | TRBV25-1 | CASSEWDRGTDTQYF | TGTGCCAGCAGTGAATGGGACAGGGGCACAGATACGCAGTATTTT
- | - | TRBJ2-5 | TRBV7-8 | CASSLQGLQETQYF | TGTGCCAGCAGCTTACAGGGATTGCAAGAGACCCAGTACTTC
- | TRBD1 | TRBJ1-5 | TRBV4-1 | CASSQVGRTGGQPQHF | TGCGCCAGCAGCCAAGTCGGTAGGACAGGGGGTCAGCCCCAGCATTTT
many | - | TRBJ2-1 | TRBV5-4 | CASSLSSYNEQFF | TGTGCCAGCAGCTTGTCCAGCTATAATGAGCAGTTCTTC
- | TRBD1 | TRBJ2-5 | TRBV27 | CASRTGVETQYF | TGTGCCAGCAGAACAGGGGTGGAGACCCAGTACTTC
few | - | TRBJ2-7 | TRBV27 | CASSLLVPGARINEQYF | TGTGCCAGCAGTTTATTGGTCCCGGGGGCGAGGATCAACGAGCAGTACTTC
few | TRBD1 | TRBJ2-5 | TRBV7-9 | CASSLGDREYQETQYF | TGTGCCAGCAGCTTAGGGGACAGGGAGTACCAAGAGACCCAGTACTTC
- | TRBD1 | TRBJ1-2 | TRBV4-2 | CASSQDRANYGYTF | TGTGCCAGCAGCCAGGACAGGGCCAACTATGGCTACACCTTC
few | - | TRBJ1-1 | TRBV7-9 | CASSIAGTMNTEAFF | TGTGCCAGCAGCATCGCCGGTACCATGAACACTGAAGCTTTCTTT
few | TRBD2 | TRBJ2-3 | TRBV14 | CASSQVSGRIDTQYF | TGTGCCAGCAGCCAAGTTAGCGGGAGGATAGATACGCAGTATTTT
- | TRBD1 | TRBJ2-3 | TRBV30 | CAWNTGTGATDTQYF | TGTGCCTGGAATACCGGGACAGGGGCAACAGATACGCAGTATTTT
- | TRBD2 | TRBJ2-1 | TRBV7-9 | CASSFTSGRSYNEQFF | TGTGCCAGCAGCTTTACTAGCGGTCGATCCTACAATGAGCAGTTCTTC
- | - | TRBJ1-1 | TRBV13 | CASSLGQMNTEAFF | TGTGCCAGCAGCTTAGGACAAATGAACACTGAAGCTTTCTTT
- | - | TRBJ2-5 | TRBV5-1 | CASSGRAQVGVGQETQYF | TGCGCCAGCAGCGGCCGGGCCCAGGTCGGGGTCGGACAAGAGACCCAGTACTTC
- | - | TRBJ2-7 | TRBV27 | CASMQGNYEQYF | TGTGCCAGCATGCAGGGAAACTACGAGCAGTACTTC
- | TRBD1 | TRBJ2-3 | TRBV6-5 | CASSYSGTGEDTQYF | TGTGCCAGCAGCTATTCCGGGACAGGGGAAGATACGCAGTATTTT